The sequence of this T cell receptor beta chain was determined in a study of blood T cell repertoires in COVID-19. Study summary: Donors in the United States, Italy and Spain gave samples during acute or convalescent COVID-19. PBMCs, B-cell-depleted T cells, or T cells were the source of the cDNA or gDNA that made up the material.

The repertoire was sequenced with immunoSEQ multiplex PCR; TCRdb's copy has only in-frame clones and lacks some. Of some 180,000 clones in the sample, about 85% are singletons; the top ten hold 20% to 25%. This CDR3 is built from 16 residues. CDR1 SGHRS and CDR2 YFSETQ come from the germline V gene. The germline V and J ends were trimmed by 1 base and 1 base, with 14 bases remaining between them. This clone showed up just once. The sequence came from a man aged 55 to 70 with active or convalescent COVID-19. The chain uses TRBV5-1 and TRBJ1-1, with D hard to call. Input material: peripheral blood. The CDR3 nucleotides are TGCGCCAGCAGCTTGATTAGCCCGGAACGGAACACTGAAGCTTTCTTT. Translated, it gives CASSLISPERNTEAFF.